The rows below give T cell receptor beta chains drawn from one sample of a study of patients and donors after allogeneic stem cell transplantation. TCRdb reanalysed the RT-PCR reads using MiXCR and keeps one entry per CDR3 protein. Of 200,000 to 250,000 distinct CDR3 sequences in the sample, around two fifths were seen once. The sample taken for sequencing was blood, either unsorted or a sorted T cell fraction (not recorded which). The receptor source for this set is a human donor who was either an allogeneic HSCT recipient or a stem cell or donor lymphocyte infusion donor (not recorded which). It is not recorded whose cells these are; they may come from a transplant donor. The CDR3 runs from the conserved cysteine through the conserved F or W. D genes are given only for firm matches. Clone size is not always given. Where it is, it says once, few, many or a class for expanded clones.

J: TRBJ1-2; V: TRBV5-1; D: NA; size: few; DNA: TGCGCCAGCAGCTTGGTTTTTGCAGCCGGTAGAGGCTACACCTTC; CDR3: CASSLVFAAGRGYTF
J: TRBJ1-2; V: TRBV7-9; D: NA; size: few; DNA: TGTGCCAGCAGCTTAGGGGGTGGCCTTATCAACTATGGCTACACCTTC; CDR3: CASSLGGGLINYGYTF
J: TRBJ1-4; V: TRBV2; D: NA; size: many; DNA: TGTGCCAGCAGTGTGGGGGGGTCCGGCGGAGTAAAACTGTTTTTT; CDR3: CASSVGGSGGVKLFF
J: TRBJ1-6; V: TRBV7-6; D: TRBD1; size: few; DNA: TGTGCCAGCAGCTTAGCCGGAGGACAGGGGTTTTCACCCCTCCACTTT; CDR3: CASSLAGGQGFSPLHF
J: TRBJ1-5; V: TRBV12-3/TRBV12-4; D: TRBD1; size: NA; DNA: TGTGCCAGCAGTTTAGGTGTTTCCGGGACAGATAGCAATCAGCCCCAGCATTTT; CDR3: CASSLGVSGTDSNQPQHF
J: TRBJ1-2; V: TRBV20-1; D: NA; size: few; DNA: TGCAGTGCTACGGACAACTATGGCTACACCTTC; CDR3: CSATDNYGYTF
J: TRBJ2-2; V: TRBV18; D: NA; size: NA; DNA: TGTGCCAGCTCACCAGTCTTCTTTTCGGGTACGAACACCGGGGAGCTGTTTTTT; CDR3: CASSPVFFSGTNTGELFF
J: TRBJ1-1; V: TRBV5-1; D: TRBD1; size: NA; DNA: TGCGCCAGCAGGGACGGGACAGATTACACTGAAGCTTTCTTT; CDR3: CASRDGTDYTEAFF
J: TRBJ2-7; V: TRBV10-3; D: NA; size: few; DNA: TGTGCCGGCGGCGCTCCGGACAAGAATCTCTACGAGCAGTACTTC; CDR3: CAGGAPDKNLYEQYF
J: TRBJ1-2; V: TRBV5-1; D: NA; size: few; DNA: TGCGCCAGCAGCTTGAGTGGCCGGACCGACTATGGCTACACCTTC; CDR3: CASSLSGRTDYGYTF
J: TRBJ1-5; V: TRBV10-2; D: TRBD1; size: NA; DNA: TGCGCCACGACAGGGGGGTATCAGCCCCAGCATTTT; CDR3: CATTGGYQPQHF
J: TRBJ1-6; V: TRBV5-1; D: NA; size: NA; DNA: TGCGCCAGCAGCTTGACAGGAAGCTCCTATAATTCACCCCTCCACTTT; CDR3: CASSLTGSSYNSPLHF
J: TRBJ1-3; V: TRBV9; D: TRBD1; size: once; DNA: TGTGCCAGCAGCTTCCGGACAGGGCGAGCAAACACCATATATTTT; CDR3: CASSFRTGRANTIYF
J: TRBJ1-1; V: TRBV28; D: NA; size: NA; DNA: TGTGCCAGCAGTCTTTCTTACCAGGCTTTCTTT; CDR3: CASSLSYQAFF
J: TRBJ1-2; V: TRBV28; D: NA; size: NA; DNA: TGTGCCAGCAGTCTGAGTCGTGGCTACACCTTC; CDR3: CASSLSRGYTF
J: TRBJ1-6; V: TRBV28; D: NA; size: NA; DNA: TGTGCCAGCAGTTTATTTAGGGACCTCCCGTATTCACCCCTCCACTTT; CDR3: CASSLFRDLPYSPLHF
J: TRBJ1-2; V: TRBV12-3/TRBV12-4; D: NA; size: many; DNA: TGTGCCAGCAGTCCTGGACAGTATGGCTACACCTTC; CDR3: CASSPGQYGYTF
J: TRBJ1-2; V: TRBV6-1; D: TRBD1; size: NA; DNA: TGTGCCAGTACCCGGGACAGGGAGAGGCCACAGACCTTC; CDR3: CASTRDRERPQTF
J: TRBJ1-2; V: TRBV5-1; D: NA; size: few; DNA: TGCGCCAGCAGCTTGGACGGGGTTGGCTACACCTTC; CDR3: CASSLDGVGYTF
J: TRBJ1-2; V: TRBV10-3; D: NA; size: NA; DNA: TGTGCCATCAGTGTTGCACCAGAGAGATATGGCTACACCTTC; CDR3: CAISVAPERYGYTF
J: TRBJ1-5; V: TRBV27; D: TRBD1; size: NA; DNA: TGTGCCAGCAGGCGCTCTCCAACGGGACAGGGGGGCAATCAGCCCCAGCATTTT; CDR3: CASRRSPTGQGGNQPQHF
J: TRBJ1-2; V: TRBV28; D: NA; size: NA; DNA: TGTGCCAGCACCCTGGGGGCAGGCGGAGGCTATGGCTACACCTTC; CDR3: CASTLGAGGGYGYTF
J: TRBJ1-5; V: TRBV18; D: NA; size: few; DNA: TGTGCCAGCTCACCACGGGTCAGGGGTGGGGGCAATCAGCCCCAGCATTTT; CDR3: CASSPRVRGGGNQPQHF
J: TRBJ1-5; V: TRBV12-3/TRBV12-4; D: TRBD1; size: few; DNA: TGTGCCAGCAGTCCCCAGGGGGCATATAGCAATCAGCCCCAGCATTTT; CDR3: CASSPQGAYSNQPQHF
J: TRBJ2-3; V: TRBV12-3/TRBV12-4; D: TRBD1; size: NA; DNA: TGTGCCAGCAGTGTACAGGGGGCGCGGGGAGATACGCAGTATTTT; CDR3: CASSVQGARGDTQYF
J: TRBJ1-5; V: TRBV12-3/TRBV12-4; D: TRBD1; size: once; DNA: TGTGCCAGCAGTTTAGGGACAGGGGGCGCGGGTCAGCCCCAGCATTTT; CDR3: CASSLGTGGAGQPQHF
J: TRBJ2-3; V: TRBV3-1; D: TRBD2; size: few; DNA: TGTGCCAGCAGCCAAGACCCGACTAGCGGGGGGCTTTTT; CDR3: CASSQDPTSGGLF
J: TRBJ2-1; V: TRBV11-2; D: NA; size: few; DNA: TGTGCCAGCAGCTCAATTGGGGCGGGGGCATACAATGAGCAGTTCTTC; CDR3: CASSSIGAGAYNEQFF
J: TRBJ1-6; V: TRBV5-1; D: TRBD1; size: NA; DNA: TGCGCCAGCAGCTTGGCCACGGGACAGGGATATTCACCCCTCCACTTT; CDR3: CASSLATGQGYSPLHF
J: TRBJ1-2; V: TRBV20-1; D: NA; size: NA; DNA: TGCAGTGCTAGAGACAGAATCAACTATGGCTACACCTTC; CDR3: CSARDRINYGYTF
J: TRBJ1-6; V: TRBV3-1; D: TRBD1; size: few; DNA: TGTGCCAGCACCCAGACAGGGAGATACTCACCCCTCCACTTT; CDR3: CASTQTGRYSPLHF
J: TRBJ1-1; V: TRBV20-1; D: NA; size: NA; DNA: TGCAGTGCTAGAGATTGGGCCCGGGGGGACACTGAAGCTTTCTTT; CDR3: CSARDWARGDTEAFF
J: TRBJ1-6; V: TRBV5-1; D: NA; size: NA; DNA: TGCGCCAGCAGCTTGGCTTTGAGCGGATTTAATTCACCCCTCCACTTT; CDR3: CASSLALSGFNSPLHF
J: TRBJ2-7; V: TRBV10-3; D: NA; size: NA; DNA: TGTGCCATCAGTGCGGGACGCAGCTACGAGCAGTACTTC; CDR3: CAISAGRSYEQYF
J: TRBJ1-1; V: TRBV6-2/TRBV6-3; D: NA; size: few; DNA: TGTGCCAGCAGTTACTCGAAAGGGACGGTCTGGGGAAACACTGAAGCTTTCTTT; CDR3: CASSYSKGTVWGNTEAFF
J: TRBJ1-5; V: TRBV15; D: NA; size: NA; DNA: TGTGCCACCAGCAGCGAGGGGGGGAATCAGCCCCAGCATTTT; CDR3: CATSSEGGNQPQHF
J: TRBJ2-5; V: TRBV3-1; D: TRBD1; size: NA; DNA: TGTGCCAGCAGCCTTTGGCGACAGGGAGAGACCCAGTACTTC; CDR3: CASSLWRQGETQYF
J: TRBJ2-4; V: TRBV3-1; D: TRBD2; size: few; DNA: TGTGCCAGCAGCCAAGATCCTGGGCGGGGGAAGGACATTCAGTACTTC; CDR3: CASSQDPGRGKDIQYF
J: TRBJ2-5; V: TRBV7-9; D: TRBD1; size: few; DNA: TGTGCCAGCAGCTTAGGACAGGGGTGGGAGACCCAGTACTTC; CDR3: CASSLGQGWETQYF
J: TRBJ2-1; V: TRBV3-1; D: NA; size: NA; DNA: TGTGCCAGCAGCCAGGGCGGCAATGAGCAGTTCTTC; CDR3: CASSQGGNEQFF
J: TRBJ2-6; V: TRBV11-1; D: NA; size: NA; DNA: TGTGCCAGCAGCTTATTGTGGCACTCTGGGGCCAACGTCCTGACTTTC; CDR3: CASSLLWHSGANVLTF